This TCR beta chain was documented in a study of blood T cells in healthy people across ages. Study context: Capturing about one barcoded beta molecule per two T cells was achieved by template switching.

This clonotype was seen more than once but under ten times. Antigen: not known. Donation came from healthy Caucasian individuals in Russia who were aged 6 to 90. Study outcomes and limitations: Age advanced and TCR beta diversity per million T cells fell, roughly linearly.

Alongside a J-beta primer mix, a sample-barcoded 5' primer served in a second PCR lasting about 6 to 11 cycles. Each single sample gave us at least 3 million CDR3-containing paired-end reads. TCRdb re-analysed the 5' RACE reads in MiXCR, keeping a single row per CDR3 protein. The repertoire holds some 1.8 million distinct CDR3 sequences, with about two fifths as singletons. Sequences were obtained from blood. This receptor was taken from a human donor in good health.

CDR3 in amino acids: CASSRSVMYEQYF. In nucleotides, the CDR3 is TGTGCCAGCAGTCGTAGCGTGATGTACGAGCAGTACTTC. The chain links TRBV2 to TRBJ2-7; possible D gene TRBD2, 5 bases. V gave up 5 bases and J gave up 4 bases, with 12 bases separating them. Germline assignment: CDR1 SNHLY and CDR2 FYNNEI. The CDR3 is 13 amino acids.